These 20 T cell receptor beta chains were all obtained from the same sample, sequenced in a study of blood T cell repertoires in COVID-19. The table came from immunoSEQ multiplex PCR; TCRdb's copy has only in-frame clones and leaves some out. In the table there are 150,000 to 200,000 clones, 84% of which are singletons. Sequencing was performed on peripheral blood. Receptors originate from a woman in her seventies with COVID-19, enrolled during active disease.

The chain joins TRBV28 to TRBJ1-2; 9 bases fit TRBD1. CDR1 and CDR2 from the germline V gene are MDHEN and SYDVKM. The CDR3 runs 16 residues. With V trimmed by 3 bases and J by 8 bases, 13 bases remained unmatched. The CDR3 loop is CASSFRDRGIFLGYTF. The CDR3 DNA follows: TGTGCCAGCAGTTTCCGTGACAGGGGGATCTTTCTGGGCTACACCTTC.

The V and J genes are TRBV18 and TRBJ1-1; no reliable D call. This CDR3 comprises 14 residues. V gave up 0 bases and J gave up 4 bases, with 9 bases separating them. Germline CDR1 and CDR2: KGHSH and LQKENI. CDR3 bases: TGTGCCAGCTCACCACCGAACTTCCTCACTGAAGCTTTCTTT. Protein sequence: CASSPPNFLTEAFF.

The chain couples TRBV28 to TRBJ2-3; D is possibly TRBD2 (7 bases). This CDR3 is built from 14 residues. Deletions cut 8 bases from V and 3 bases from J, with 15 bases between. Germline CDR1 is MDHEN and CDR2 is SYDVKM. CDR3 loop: CASGLGGVTDTQYF. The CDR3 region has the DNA TGTGCCAGCGGCCTAGGGGGGGTGACAGATACGCAGTATTTT.

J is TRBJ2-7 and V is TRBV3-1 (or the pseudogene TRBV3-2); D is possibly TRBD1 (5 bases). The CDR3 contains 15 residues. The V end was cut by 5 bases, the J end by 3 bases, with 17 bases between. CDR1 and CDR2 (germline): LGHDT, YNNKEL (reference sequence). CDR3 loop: CASSNYQGLYYEQYF. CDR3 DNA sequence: TGTGCCAGCAGCAACTATCAGGGATTGTACTACGAGCAGTACTTC.

CDR3 region: CAISRPTGSGNTIYF. CDR3 DNA: TGTGCCATCAGTAGGCCTACAGGGTCCGGAAACACCATATATTTT. V usage is TRBV10-3 and J usage is TRBJ1-3, with D perhaps TRBD1 (6 bases). CDR1 and CDR2 from the germline V gene are ENHRY and SYGVKD. V was trimmed by 5 bases and J by 4 bases, leaving 15 bases between them. This CDR3 has 15 amino acids.

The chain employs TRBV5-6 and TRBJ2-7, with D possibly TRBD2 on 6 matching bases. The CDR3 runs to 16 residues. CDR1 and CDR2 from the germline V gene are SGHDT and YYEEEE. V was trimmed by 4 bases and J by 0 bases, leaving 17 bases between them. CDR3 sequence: CASSRLGGRSSYEQYF. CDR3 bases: TGTGCCAGCAGCCGTCTGGGGGGACGGTCCTCCTACGAGCAGTACTTC.

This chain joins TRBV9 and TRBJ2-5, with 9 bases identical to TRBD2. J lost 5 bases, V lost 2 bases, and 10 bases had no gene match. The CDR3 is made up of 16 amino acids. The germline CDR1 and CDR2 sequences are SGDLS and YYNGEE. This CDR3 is CASSVGSGGPGETQYF. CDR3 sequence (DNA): TGTGCCAGCAGCGTGGGTAGCGGGGGCCCCGGCGAGACCCAGTACTTC. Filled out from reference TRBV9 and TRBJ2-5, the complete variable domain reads DSGVTQTPKHLITATGQRVTLRCSPRSGDLSVYWYQQSLDQGLQFLIQYYNGEERAKGNILERFSAQQFPDLHSELNLSSLELGDSALYFCASSVGSGGPGETQYFGPGTRLLVL.

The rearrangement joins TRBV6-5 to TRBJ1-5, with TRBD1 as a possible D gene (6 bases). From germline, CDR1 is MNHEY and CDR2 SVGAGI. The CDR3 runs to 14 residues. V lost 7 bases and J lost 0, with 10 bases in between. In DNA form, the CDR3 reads TGTGCCAGCACTTTGGACAGTAGCAATCAGCCCCAGCATTTT. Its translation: CASTLDSSNQPQHF.

The CDR3 region has the DNA TGTGCCAGCAGCCAAGGACCGGGGGGTGGCTACACCTTC. Its translation: CASSQGPGGGYTF. This chain uses TRBV3-1 (or the pseudogene TRBV3-2) with TRBJ1-2, with D tentatively TRBD1 (5 bases). The V gene's germline CDR1 is LGHDT and CDR2 YNNKEL (reference sequence). The CDR3 runs to 13 residues. V was trimmed by 1 base and J by 7 bases, leaving 10 bases between them.

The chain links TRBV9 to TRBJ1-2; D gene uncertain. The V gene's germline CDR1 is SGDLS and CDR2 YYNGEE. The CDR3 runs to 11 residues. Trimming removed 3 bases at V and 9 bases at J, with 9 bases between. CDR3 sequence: CASSALESYTF. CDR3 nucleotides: TGTGCCAGCAGCGCCCTCGAGAGCTACACCTTC.

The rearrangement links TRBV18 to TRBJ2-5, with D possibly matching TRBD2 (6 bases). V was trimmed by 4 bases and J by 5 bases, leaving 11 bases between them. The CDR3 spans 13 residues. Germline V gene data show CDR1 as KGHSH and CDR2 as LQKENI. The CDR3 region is CASSLPGSETQYF. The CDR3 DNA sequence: TGTGCCAGCTCACTACCCGGGAGTGAGACCCAGTACTTC. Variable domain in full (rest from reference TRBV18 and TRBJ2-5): NAGVMQNPRHLVRRRGQEARLRCSPMKGHSHVYWYRQLPEEGLKFMVYLQKENIIDESGMPKERFSAEFPKEGPSILRIQQVVRGDSAAYFCASSLPGSETQYFGPGTRLLVL.

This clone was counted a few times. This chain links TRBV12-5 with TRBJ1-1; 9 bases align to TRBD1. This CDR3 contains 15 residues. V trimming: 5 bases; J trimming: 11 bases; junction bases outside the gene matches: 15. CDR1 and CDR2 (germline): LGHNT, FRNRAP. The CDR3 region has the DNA TGTGCTAGTGGTGCACCCGGGACAGGGCGAAATCTGGCTTTCTTT. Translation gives CASGAPGTGRNLAFF.

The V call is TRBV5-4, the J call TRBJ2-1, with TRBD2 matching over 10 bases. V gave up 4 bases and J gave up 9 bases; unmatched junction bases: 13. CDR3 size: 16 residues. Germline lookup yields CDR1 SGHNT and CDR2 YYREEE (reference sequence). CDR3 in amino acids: CASSRGRPSGRGEQFF. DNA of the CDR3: TGTGCCAGCAGCCGTGGTAGGCCTAGCGGGAGAGGTGAGCAGTTCTTC. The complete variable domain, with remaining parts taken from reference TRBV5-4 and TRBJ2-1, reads ETGVTQSPTHLIKTRGQQVTLRCSSQSGHNTVSWYQQALGQGPQFIFQYYREEENGRGNFPPRFSGLQFPNYSSELNVNALELDDSALYLCASSRGRPSGRGEQFFGPGTRLTVL.

CDR3 region: CSVEISGQGPQETQYF. The CDR3 DNA follows: TGCAGCGTTGAAATTTCGGGACAGGGCCCTCAAGAGACCCAGTACTTC. The chain combines TRBV29-1 with TRBJ2-5; 9 positions agree with TRBD1. V was pared by 2 bases and J by 2 bases, with 9 bases of the junction left unmatched. The CDR3 contains 16 residues. From germline, CDR1 is SQVTM and CDR2 ANQGSEA.

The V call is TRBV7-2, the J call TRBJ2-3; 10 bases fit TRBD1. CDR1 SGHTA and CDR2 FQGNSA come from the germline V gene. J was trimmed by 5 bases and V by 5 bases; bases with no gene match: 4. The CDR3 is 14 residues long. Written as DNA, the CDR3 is TGTGCCAGCAGCCGCCGGGACAGGGGAGATACGCAGTATTTT. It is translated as CASSRRDRGDTQYF.

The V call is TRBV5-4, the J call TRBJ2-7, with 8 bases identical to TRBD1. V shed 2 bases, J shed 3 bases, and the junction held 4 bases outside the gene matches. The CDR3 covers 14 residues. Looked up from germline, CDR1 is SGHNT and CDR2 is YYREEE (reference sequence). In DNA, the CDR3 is TGTGCCAGCAGCTTCGGACAGGGAGGCTACGAGCAGTACTTC. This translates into CASSFGQGGYEQYF.

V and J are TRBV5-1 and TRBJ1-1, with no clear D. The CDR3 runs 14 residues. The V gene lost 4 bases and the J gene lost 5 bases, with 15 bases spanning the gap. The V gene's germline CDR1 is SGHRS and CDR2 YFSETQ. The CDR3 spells CASSPRIGGTEAFF. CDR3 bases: TGCGCCAGCAGCCCCAGGATCGGAGGGACTGAAGCTTTCTTT.

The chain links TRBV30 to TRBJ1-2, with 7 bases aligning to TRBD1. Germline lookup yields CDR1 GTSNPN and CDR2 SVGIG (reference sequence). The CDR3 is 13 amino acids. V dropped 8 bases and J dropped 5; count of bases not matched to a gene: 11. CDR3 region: CAGPGQISYGYTF. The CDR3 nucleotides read TGTGCCGGACCGGGACAGATTTCTTATGGCTACACCTTC.

The CDR3 nucleotides read TGTGCCAGCAGCTCGGGTTTACAGGGATCCCAGCCCCAGCATTTT. It specifies CASSSGLQGSQPQHF. The chain combines TRBV5-5 with TRBJ1-5; D perhaps matches TRBD1 (6 bases). Germline loops: CDR1 SGHKS, CDR2 YYEKEE (reference sequence). Trimming removed 3 bases from V and 7 bases from J, with 17 bases in between. The CDR3 sequence is 15 residues long.

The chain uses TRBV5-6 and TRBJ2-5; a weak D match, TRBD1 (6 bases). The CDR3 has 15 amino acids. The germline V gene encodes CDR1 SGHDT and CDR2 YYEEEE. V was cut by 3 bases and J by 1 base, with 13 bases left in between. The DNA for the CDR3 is TGTGCCAGCAGCTCCCAAACAGGGTCCCAAGAGACCCAGTACTTC. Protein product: CASSSQTGSQETQYF.